This T cell receptor beta chain was sequenced during a study of T cells in Graves' hyperthyroidism and ophthalmopathy. Whole-study context: Sampling of peripheral blood happened at initial diagnosis, prior to any treatment.

J gave up 2 bases and V 5 bases, and 5 bases lay outside the gene matches. This CDR3 is built from 15 residues. Germline lookup yields CDR1 SGHRS and CDR2 YFSETQ. The study left out patients who had uncontrolled infection, other autoimmune disease, pregnancy or lactation. Orbital computed tomography, thyroid ultrasound, serum thyroxine and TRAb, and clinical symptoms together informed the diagnoses. Cells are PBMCs isolated from around 10 ml of fresh blood. This clonotype was counted at least ten times. TCR beta CDR3 regions were amplified from RNA. TCR CDR3 regions were first amplified by RT-PCR with HTBI primers. TCRdb reanalysed the multiplex PCR reads using MiXCR and keeps one entry per CDR3 protein. This table has approximately 430,000 distinct CDR3 sequences, around 15% appearing once.

The sequenced material came from blood. The receptor's source is a man aged 18 to 29 with Graves' ophthalmopathy. V usage is TRBV5-1 and J usage is TRBJ1-2; 11 bases align to TRBD1. In nucleotides, the CDR3 is TGCGCCAGCAGGGGCGGGACAGGGGGAAACTATGGCTACACCTTC. It is translated as CASRGGTGGNYGYTF.